This T cell receptor (beta chain) is from a study of tumor and adjacent non-tumor tissue in lung cancer. Study context: There were some 11 adenocarcinoma, a couple of squamous cell carcinoma and 1 small cell lung cancer cases.

Overall study findings and caveats: Patients with more diverse tumor TCRs had worse survival.

Three rounds of nested PCR, following a modified ARM-PCR protocol, produced the TCRbeta library. TCRdb itself ran the multiplex PCR reads through MiXCR, one entry per CDR3 protein. The sample yields 100,000 to 120,000 distinct CDR3 sequences, about 87% seen once. The template was RNA from unsorted bulk tissue. Per germline, CDR1 SGHDN and CDR2 FVKESK. The CDR3 extends over 13 amino acids. About this clonotype: Its antigen remains unidentified. The final CDR3 position lacks the conserved phenylalanine or tryptophan, pointing to a likely read error.

The sequenced sample was lung tumor tissue. The source is a man aged 65 to 85 with non-small cell lung cancer. The rearrangement uses TRBV14 and TRBJ1-1; D remains unclear. CDR3 nucleotide sequence: TGTGTCAGCAGCCAAGATTGGCAGGACGAAGCTTTCTGT. This gives the protein CVSSQDWQDEAFC.